The 2 T cell receptor beta chains reported below all come from one sample, sequenced in a study of blood T cell repertoires in COVID-19. Libraries were prepared by immunoSEQ multiplex PCR; TCRdb keeps only in-frame clonotypes and omits some of them. Of 300,000 or so clones in the sample, about 90% are singletons; the top ten hold under 3%. Sequenced: PBMCs or T cells enriched from blood (not recorded which). These receptors all stem from a woman aged 50 to 65 who had been exposed to COVID-19.

V and J are TRBV29-1 and TRBJ1-1; possible D gene TRBD1, 6 bases. The CDR3 consists of 12 residues. Trimming took off 6 bases at V and 1 base at J, with 9 bases between the two ends. Germline CDR1 reads SQVTM; CDR2 reads ANQGSEA. Here the CDR3 reads CSVEDRNTEAFF. Written as DNA, the CDR3 is TGCAGCGTAGAGGACAGGAACACTGAAGCTTTCTTT.

The J gene is TRBJ2-1, the V gene TRBV7-2, with TRBD2 as a possible D gene (5 bases). The CDR3 is made up of 14 amino acids. V lost 2 bases and J lost 5, with 10 bases in between. Germline V lookup: CDR1 SGHTA, CDR2 FQGNSA. In DNA, the CDR3 is TGTGCCAGCAGCTTATTTAGAGGGAACAATGAGCAGTTCTTC. Its translation: CASSLFRGNNEQFF.